This TCR beta chain was observed in a study of blood T cell repertoires in COVID-19. Study background: Nucleic acid was either cDNA or gDNA, and it came from T cells, B-cell-depleted T cells, or PBMCs.

The data were produced by immunoSEQ multiplex PCR, yet TCRdb's version contains in-frame clones alone and is incomplete. In the table there are a few hundred thousand clones, approximately 83% of which are singletons. The germline V gene encodes CDR1 LNHDA and CDR2 SQIVND (reference sequence). The ends were cut back, 6 bases at V and 7 bases at J, with 18 bases in the middle. This CDR3 spans 15 amino acids. The cohort comprised adults aged 18 to 89 years residing in approximately 25 US areas. Sequenced material: PBMCs or T cells enriched from blood (not recorded which). The receptor's source is a man aged 25 to 40 who had recovered from COVID-19. The chain employs TRBV19 and TRBJ2-2, with a possible D match to TRBD1 (6 bases). CDR3 coding DNA: TGTGCCAGTAGGGATATAACAGGGCTGATCGGGGAGCTGTTTTTT. Its protein is CASRDITGLIGELFF.